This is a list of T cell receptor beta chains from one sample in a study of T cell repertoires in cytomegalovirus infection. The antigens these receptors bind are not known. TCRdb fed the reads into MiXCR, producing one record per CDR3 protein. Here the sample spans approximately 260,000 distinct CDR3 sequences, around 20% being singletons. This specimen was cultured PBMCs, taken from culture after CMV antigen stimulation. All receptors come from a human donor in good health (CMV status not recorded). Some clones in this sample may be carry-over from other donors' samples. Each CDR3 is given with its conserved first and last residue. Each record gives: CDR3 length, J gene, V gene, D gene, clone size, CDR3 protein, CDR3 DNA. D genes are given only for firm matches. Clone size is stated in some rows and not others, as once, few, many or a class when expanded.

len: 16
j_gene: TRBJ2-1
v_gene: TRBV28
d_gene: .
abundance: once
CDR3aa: CASLTSGLSSYNEQFF
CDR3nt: TGTGCCAGCCTGACTTCGGGCCTCAGCTCCTACAATGAGCAGTTCTTC

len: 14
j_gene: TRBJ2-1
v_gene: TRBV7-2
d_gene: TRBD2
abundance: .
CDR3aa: CASSSFGTKAEQFF
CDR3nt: TGTGCCAGCAGCTCCTTCGGGACTAAGGCTGAGCAGTTCTTC

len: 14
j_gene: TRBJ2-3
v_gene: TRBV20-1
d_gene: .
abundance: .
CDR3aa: CSAKPDSFTDTQYF
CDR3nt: TGCAGTGCTAAACCCGACAGTTTCACAGATACGCAGTATTTT

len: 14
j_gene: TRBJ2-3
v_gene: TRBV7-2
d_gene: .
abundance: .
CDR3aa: CASSSQDSTDTQYF
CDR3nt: TGTGCCAGCAGCTCGCAGGATAGCACAGATACGCAGTATTTT

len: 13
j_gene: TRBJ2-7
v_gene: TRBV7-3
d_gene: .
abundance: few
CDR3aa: CASSLNGYYEQYF
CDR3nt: TGTGCCAGCAGCTTAAACGGCTATTACGAGCAGTACTTC

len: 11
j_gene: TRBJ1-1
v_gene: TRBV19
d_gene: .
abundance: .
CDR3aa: CASSIDSEAFF
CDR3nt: TGTGCCAGTAGTATAGACAGTGAAGCTTTCTTT

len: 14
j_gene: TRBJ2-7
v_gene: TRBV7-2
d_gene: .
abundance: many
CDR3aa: CASSLVGGRDEQYF
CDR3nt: TGTGCCAGCAGCTTAGTCGGGGGGCGGGACGAGCAGTACTTC

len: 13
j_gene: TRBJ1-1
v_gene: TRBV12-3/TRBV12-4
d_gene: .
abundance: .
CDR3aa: CASSLWESPEAFF
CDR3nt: TGTGCCAGCAGTTTATGGGAAAGCCCTGAAGCTTTCTTT

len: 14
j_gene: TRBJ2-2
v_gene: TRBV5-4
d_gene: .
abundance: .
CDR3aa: CATLGGTNTGELFF
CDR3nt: TGTGCCACCCTTGGCGGAACGAACACCGGGGAGCTGTTTTTT

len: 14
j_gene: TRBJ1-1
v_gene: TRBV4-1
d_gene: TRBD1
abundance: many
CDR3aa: CASSQGDRVTEAFF
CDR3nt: TGCGCCAGCAGCCAAGGAGACAGGGTAACTGAAGCTTTCTTT

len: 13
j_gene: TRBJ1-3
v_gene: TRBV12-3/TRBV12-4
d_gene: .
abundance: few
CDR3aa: CASGTYSGNTIYF
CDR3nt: TGTGCCAGCGGGACATACAGCGGAAACACCATATATTTT

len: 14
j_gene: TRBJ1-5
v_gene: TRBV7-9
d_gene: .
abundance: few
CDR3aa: CASSVSGRAQPQHF
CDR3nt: TGTGCCAGCAGTGTATCGGGAAGGGCTCAGCCCCAGCATTTT

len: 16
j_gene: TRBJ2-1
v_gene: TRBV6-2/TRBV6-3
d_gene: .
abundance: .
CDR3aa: CASSYPPTFTHNEQFF
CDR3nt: TGTGCCAGCAGTTACCCCCCTACATTTACCCACAATGAGCAGTTCTTC

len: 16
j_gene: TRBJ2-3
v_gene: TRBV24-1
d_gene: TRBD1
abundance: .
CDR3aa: CATSDRQGSWPDTQYF
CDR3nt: TGTGCCACCAGTGATCGACAGGGTAGTTGGCCAGATACGCAGTATTTT

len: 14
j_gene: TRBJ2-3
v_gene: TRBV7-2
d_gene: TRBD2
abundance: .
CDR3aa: CASRLGILANTQYF
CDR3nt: TGTGCCAGCAGATTAGGCATACTAGCGAATACGCAGTATTTT

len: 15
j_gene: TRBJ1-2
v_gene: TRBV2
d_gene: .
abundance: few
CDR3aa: CASSERRFNNYGYTF
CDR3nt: TGTGCCAGCAGTGAGAGGCGGTTTAATAACTATGGCTACACCTTC

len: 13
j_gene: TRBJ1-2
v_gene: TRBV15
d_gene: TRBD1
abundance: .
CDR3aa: CATTPGQGYGYTF
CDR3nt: TGTGCCACCACCCCGGGACAGGGGTATGGCTACACCTTC

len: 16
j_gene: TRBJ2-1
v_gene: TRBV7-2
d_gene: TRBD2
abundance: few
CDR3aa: CASSIRGGGSYNEQFF
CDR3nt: TGTGCCAGCAGCATCCGTGGGGGGGGCTCCTACAATGAGCAGTTCTTC

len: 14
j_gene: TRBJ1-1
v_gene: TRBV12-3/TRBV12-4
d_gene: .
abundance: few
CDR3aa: CASSFSGSATEAFF
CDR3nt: TGTGCCAGCAGTTTTTCGGGGAGTGCCACTGAAGCTTTCTTT

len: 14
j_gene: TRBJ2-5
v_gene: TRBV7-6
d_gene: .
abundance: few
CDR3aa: CASSFPGPQETQYF
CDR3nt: TGTGCTAGCAGCTTCCCCGGCCCGCAAGAGACCCAGTACTTC

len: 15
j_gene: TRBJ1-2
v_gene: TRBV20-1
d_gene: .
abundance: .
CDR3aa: CSARDPGGENYGYTF
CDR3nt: TGCAGTGCTAGAGATCCGGGGGGGGAAAACTATGGCTACACCTTC

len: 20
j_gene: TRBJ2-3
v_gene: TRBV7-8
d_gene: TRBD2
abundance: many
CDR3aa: CASSLVVTSVRATESNAQYF
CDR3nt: TGTGCCAGCAGCTTAGTGGTGACTAGCGTAAGAGCCACAGAGTCCAATGCGCAGTATTTT

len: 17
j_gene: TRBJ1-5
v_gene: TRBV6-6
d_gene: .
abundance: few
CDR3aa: CASSPRGGAGGNQPQHF
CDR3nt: TGTGCCAGCAGCCCCCGGGGAGGGGCGGGAGGCAATCAGCCCCAGCATTTT

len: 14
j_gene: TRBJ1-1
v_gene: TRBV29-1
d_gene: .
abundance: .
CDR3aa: CSVADGRRSTEAFF
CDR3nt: TGCAGCGTCGCGGACGGACGTCGGTCCACTGAAGCTTTCTTT

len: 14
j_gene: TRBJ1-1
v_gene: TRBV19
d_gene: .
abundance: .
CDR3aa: CASSIGPPGTEAFF
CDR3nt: TGTGCCAGTAGTATTGGTCCCCCGGGCACTGAAGCTTTCTTT

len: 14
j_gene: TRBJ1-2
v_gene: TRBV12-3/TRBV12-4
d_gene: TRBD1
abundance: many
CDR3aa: CASSYRGGVSGYTF
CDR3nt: TGTGCCAGCTCGTACAGGGGCGGCGTAAGTGGCTACACCTTC

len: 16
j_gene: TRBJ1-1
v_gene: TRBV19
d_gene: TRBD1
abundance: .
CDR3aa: CASSIGQGHFGTEAFF
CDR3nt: TGTGCCAGTAGTATTGGACAGGGACATTTTGGGACTGAAGCTTTCTTT

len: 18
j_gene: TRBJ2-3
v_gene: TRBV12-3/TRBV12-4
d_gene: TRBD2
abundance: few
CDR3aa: CASSLAKRTSGSSDTQYF
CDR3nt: TGTGCCAGCAGTTTAGCGAAACGGACTAGCGGGAGTTCAGATACGCAGTATTTT